The clone carrying this T cell receptor beta chain was recorded a few times. Its antigen is not identified. The sample comes from a study of T-cell memory formation after mild COVID-19. Overall study context: Largely donor-specific sequence clusters came from a couple of donors.

Study-level results: Shrinking CD4+ clones resided mostly in CM and EM, and CD8+ ones in EMRA.

The CDR3 contains 15 residues. V was cut by 1 base and J by 1 base, with 8 bases left in between. The germline V gene encodes CDR1 KGHSH and CDR2 LQKENI. Via MiXCR, TCRdb re-called the 5' RACE reads, giving one row per CDR3 protein. The data contain fewer than 400,000 distinct CDR3 sequences, more than 15% of them singletons. The sample taken for sequencing was PBMCs or a T cell subset sorted from them (not recorded which). This receptor was identified in a man between 18 and 29 years old who had mild COVID-19 (a few samples of this study predate the infection). Cell type and time point are not known. This chain uses TRBV18 with TRBJ1-3; no definite D call. Written as DNA, the CDR3 is TGTGCCAGCTCACCACAGGACGCATCTGGAAACACCATATATTTT. Its protein product is CASSPQDASGNTIYF.